These 28 T cell receptor beta chains were sequenced from one sample in a study of CD8+ T cells in alopecia areata. Sequencing used cDNA as its template, made by extracting RNA and reverse transcribing it. The data were produced by immunoSEQ multiplex PCR, yet TCRdb's version contains in-frame clones alone and is incomplete. This sample has 120,000 to 150,000 clones, with 62% found just once. Sequenced input: CD8+ T cells sorted from blood. The receptors here all came from a human donor in good health.

This clone was observed a handful of times. The chain links TRBV29-1 to TRBJ2-7, with D perhaps matching TRBD1 (6 bases). V lost 6 bases and J lost 0, with 12 bases in between. There are 13 residues in the CDR3. Germline V gene lookup returns CDR1 SQVTM and CDR2 ANQGSEA. CDR3 coding DNA: TGCAGCGTCAGGGGTCCCAGCTCCTACGAGCAGTACTTC. Translating gives CSVRGPSSYEQYF.

This clone was picked up a small number of times. The chain joins TRBV30 to TRBJ2-3; 7 bases are a match to TRBD2. The CDR3 contains 15 residues. J was trimmed by 3 bases and V by 0 bases; bases with no gene match: 6. Per the germline V gene, CDR1 is GTSNPN and CDR2 is SVGIG (reference sequence). CDR3 protein: CAWSVRETLTDTQYF. CDR3 nucleotides: TGTGCCTGGAGTGTGCGGGAGACATTAACAGATACGCAGTATTTT.

This clone was observed a few times. This chain's CDR3 is CASSQGLGLAGKNEQFF. CDR3 DNA: TGTGCCAGCAGCCAAGGGCTGGGACTAGCGGGTAAGAATGAGCAGTTCTTC. The rearrangement links TRBV14 to TRBJ2-1, with 12 bases fitting TRBD2. Per germline, CDR1 SGHDN and CDR2 FVKESK. V dropped 1 base and J dropped 7; count of bases not matched to a gene: 8. CDR3 length: 17 residues.

This chain links TRBV4-1 with TRBJ2-7, with 14 bases matching TRBD2. J gave up 3 bases and V 2 bases, and 9 bases lay outside the gene matches. The germline CDR1 and CDR2 sequences are MGHRA and YSYEKL. The CDR3 consists of 18 residues. In DNA, the CDR3 is TGCGCCAGCAGCCAACTACTGACTAGCGGGAGGGCCCACTACGAGCAGTACTTC. Amino acid sequence: CASSQLLTSGRAHYEQYF.

This chain links TRBV28 with TRBJ2-7, with 16 bases fitting TRBD2. J gave up 4 bases and V 7 bases, and 7 bases lay outside the gene matches. Germline CDR1 MDHEN, CDR2 SYDVKM. The CDR3 has 16 amino acids. This CDR3 reads CASKLPGLAGGYEQYF. In DNA, the CDR3 is TGTGCCAGCAAATTACCGGGACTAGCGGGAGGGTACGAGCAGTACTTC.

The V and J genes are TRBV10-3 and TRBJ2-5, with 12 bases matching TRBD2. Germline loops: CDR1 ENHRY, CDR2 SYGVKD. There are 16 residues in the CDR3. V lost 2 bases and J lost 10; bases outside the gene matches: 11. Here the CDR3 DNA reads TGTGCCATCAGTGAGGTGGCTAGCGGGAGGGCCCACCACCAGTACTTC. As protein: CAISEVASGRAHHQYF.

The chain is built from TRBV19 and TRBJ1-2; D is uncertain. Germline V gives CDR1 LNHDA, CDR2 SQIVND (reference sequence). The ends were cut back, 7 bases at V and 8 bases at J, with 8 bases in the middle. This CDR3 contains 10 residues. This chain's CDR3 is CASKGNGYTF. The CDR3 region has the DNA TGTGCCAGTAAGGGCAACGGCTACACCTTC.

The chain combines TRBV2 with TRBJ1-2; 7 nucleotides align to TRBD1. The CDR3 has 12 residues. Unmatched junction bases numbered 4, after V lost 8 bases and J lost 4 bases. Germline CDR1 SNHLY, CDR2 FYNNEI. The CDR3 DNA reads TGTGCCAGCGGACAGGACACCTATGGCTACACCTTC. Translated: CASGQDTYGYTF.

The rearrangement joins TRBV2 to TRBJ2-1; D is perhaps TRBD2 (6 bases). Germline CDR1 and CDR2: SNHLY and FYNNEI. V lost 2 bases, J lost 0 bases, and 11 bases lay in between. The CDR3 consists of 16 residues. CDR3 in amino acids: CASSELRDSSYNEQFF. Written as DNA, the CDR3 is TGTGCCAGCAGTGAACTAAGGGACTCCTCCTACAATGAGCAGTTCTTC.

Many counts were recorded for this clone. The rearrangement joins TRBV6-4 to TRBJ2-1; 7 bases fit TRBD2. The germline gives CDR1 MRHNA, CDR2 SNTAGT. The CDR3 is made up of 15 amino acids. Trimming cost V 1 base and J 0 bases; bases outside gene matches: 0. DNA of the CDR3: TGTGCCAGCAGTGACTTAGCGGGCTCCTACAATGAGCAGTTCTTC. Amino acid sequence: CASSDLAGSYNEQFF.

The rearrangement uses TRBV27 and TRBJ2-1, with 11 nucleotides matching TRBD2. Germline assignment: CDR1 MNHEY and CDR2 SMNVEV (reference sequence). The CDR3 has 15 amino acids. Trimming took 6 bases from V and 6 from J; bases not matched to a gene: 7. CDR3 in DNA: TGTGCCAGCAGGTCCCGACTAGCGGGAATCAATGAGCAGTTCTTC. Translating it yields CASRSRLAGINEQFF.

The rearrangement uses TRBV5-4 and TRBJ1-1; a possible D gene is TRBD1 (5 bases). Germline V gene lookup returns CDR1 SGHNT and CDR2 YYREEE (reference sequence). V was shortened by 1 base and J by 0 bases, with 16 bases between the two germline ends. The CDR3 sequence is 17 residues long. The chain's CDR3 is CASSLRQPTGMNTEAFF. CDR3 nucleotides: TGTGCCAGCAGCTTGAGACAGCCCACAGGAATGAACACTGAAGCTTTCTTT. Looking up the rest from reference TRBV5-4 and TRBJ1-1 gives the full variable domain: ETGVTQSPTHLIKTRGQQVTLRCSSQSGHNTVSWYQQALGQGPQFIFQYYREEENGRGNFPPRFSGLQFPNYSSELNVNALELDDSALYLCASSLRQPTGMNTEAFFGQGTRLTVV.

This clone occurred once. The V call is TRBV4-1, the J call TRBJ2-1; no firm D call. The CDR3 extends over 12 amino acids. V lost 5 bases, J lost 6 bases, and 8 bases lay in between. Per the germline V gene, CDR1 is MGHRA and CDR2 is YSYEKL. CDR3 nucleotide sequence: TGCGCCAGCAGCTCGACTGGCAATGAGCAGTTCTTC. Its translation is CASSSTGNEQFF.

This clone was found once. The chain carries TRBV7-9 and TRBJ2-7; no definite D call. Germline V CDR1 and CDR2: SEHNR, FQNEAQ (reference sequence). The CDR3 consists of 14 residues. Trimming pared 2 bases from V and 2 bases from J, leaving 10 bases between. In DNA, the CDR3 is TGTGCCAGCAGCTTACCTCAGCGCCCCTACGAGCAGTACTTC. This encodes CASSLPQRPYEQYF.

This chain links TRBV7-9 with TRBJ1-2; D call uncertain. Trimming took 10 bases from V and 10 from J, leaving 10 bases between them. This CDR3 has 9 amino acids. Germline V gives CDR1 SEHNR, CDR2 FQNEAQ (reference sequence). CDR3 DNA: TGTGCCATCCTCCCTGACTACACCTTC. Residues: CAILPDYTF.

This clone came up a few times. The rearrangement joins TRBV25-1 to TRBJ2-3; 12 positions match TRBD2. V shed 3 bases and J 3 bases; nucleotides not matched to a gene: 7. This CDR3 is 17 amino acids long. CDR1 and CDR2 from the germline V gene are MGHDK and SYGVNS. CDR3 DNA: TGTGCCAGCAGTGACTCTAGCGGGAGGGCCTTTACAGATACGCAGTATTTT. Residues: CASSDSSGRAFTDTQYF.

V usage is TRBV30 and J usage is TRBJ2-7, with 9 bases lining up with TRBD1. Looked up from germline, CDR1 is GTSNPN and CDR2 is SVGIG (reference sequence). This CDR3 is 14 amino acids long. Germline trimming cut 0 bases from V and 2 bases from J; bases unmatched to any gene: 2. The CDR3 DNA follows: TGTGCCTGGAGTGTAGGGACAGGGCCCTACGAGCAGTACTTC. Its translation is CAWSVGTGPYEQYF. Filled out from reference TRBV30 and TRBJ2-7, the complete variable domain reads SQTIHQWPATLVQPVGSPLSLECTVEGTSNPNLYWYRQAAGRGLQLLFYSVGIGQISSEVPQNLSASRPQDRQFILSSKKLLLSDSGFYLCAWSVGTGPYEQYFGPGTRLTVT.

This clone was counted a few times. The chain combines TRBV27 with TRBJ2-7; D unresolved. The CDR3 is 12 residues long. Germline V gene sequence: CDR1 MNHEY, CDR2 SMNVEV (reference sequence). Deletions cut 6 bases from V and 0 bases from J, with 6 bases between. The CDR3 loop reads CASRDDSYEQYF. In DNA form, the CDR3 reads TGTGCCAGCAGGGATGACTCCTACGAGCAGTACTTC.

V usage is TRBV29-1 and J usage is TRBJ1-1; TRBD1 aligns across 7 bases. The length of the CDR3 is 12 residues. The ends lost 6 bases at V and 6 bases at J; junction bases unmatched: 7. The V gene's germline CDR1 is SQVTM and CDR2 ANQGSEA. DNA for the CDR3: TGCAGCGTCGACGACAGGGCCCCTGAAGCTTTCTTT. Its protein product is CSVDDRAPEAFF.

V usage is TRBV29-1 and J usage is TRBJ2-7; TRBD1 aligns across 8 bases. Losses at the gene ends were 3 bases for V and 2 bases for J; bases not matched to a gene: 0. CDR3 length: 12 amino acids. CDR1 is SQVTM and CDR2 is ANQGSEA in the germline V gene. The DNA of the CDR3 is TGCAGCGTTGAGACAGGGGCCTACGAGCAGTACTTC. Protein product: CSVETGAYEQYF.

The genes are TRBV30 and TRBJ2-7; TRBD2 matches 8 bases. This CDR3 is 14 amino acids long. From germline, CDR1 is GTSNPN and CDR2 SVGIG (reference sequence). V was pared by 3 bases and J by 3 bases, with 7 bases of the junction left unmatched. Written as DNA, the CDR3 is TGTGCCTGGAGCTCTGAACTAGCGGTCTACGAGCAGTACTTC. Translation gives CAWSSELAVYEQYF.

This clone has a single count. This chain links TRBV29-1 with TRBJ2-5, with 10 bases fitting TRBD2. CDR1 is SQVTM, CDR2 ANQGSEA, per germline. The ends lost 8 bases at V and 2 bases at J; junction bases unmatched: 11. The length of the CDR3 is 15 residues. The CDR3: CSLTFSGRSQETQYF. The DNA of the CDR3 is TGCAGCCTGACCTTTAGCGGGAGGTCGCAAGAGACCCAGTACTTC.

The V and J genes are TRBV5-6 and TRBJ2-7; no definite D call. CDR3 length: 14 amino acids. Trimming pared 0 bases from V and 5 bases from J, leaving 12 bases between. Germline CDR1 is SGHDT and CDR2 is YYEEEE. The CDR3 spells CASSLGSGFHEQYF. The CDR3 DNA reads TGTGCCAGCAGCTTGGGTTCCGGATTCCACGAGCAGTACTTC.

The chain is built from TRBV6-1 and TRBJ1-2; D gene unclear. Deletions cut 4 bases from V and 6 bases from J, with 15 bases between. The CDR3 covers 14 residues. Germline assignment: CDR1 MNHNS and CDR2 SASEGT. The CDR3 DNA follows: TGTGCCAGCAGTGCGGACCGAGGAGCGAATGGCTACACCTTC. Amino acid sequence: CASSADRGANGYTF.

The chain uses TRBV30 and TRBJ2-7; no reliable D call. V lost 5 bases, J lost 1 base, and 6 bases lay in between. The germline gives CDR1 GTSNPN, CDR2 SVGIG (reference sequence). There are 11 residues in the CDR3. Here the CDR3 reads CAWEGSYEQYF. The DNA of the CDR3 is TGTGCCTGGGAAGGGTCCTACGAGCAGTACTTC.

This clone was observed a handful of times. The rearrangement joins TRBV27 to TRBJ2-2; TRBD1 matches 7 bases. Germline V CDR1 and CDR2: MNHEY, SMNVEV (reference sequence). The CDR3 covers 15 residues. V was pared by 3 bases and J by 4 bases, with 5 bases of the junction left unmatched. The chain's CDR3 is CASSFGTDLTGELFF. CDR3 coding DNA: TGTGCCAGCAGTTTCGGGACAGATCTCACCGGGGAGCTGTTTTTT.

The rearrangement links TRBV12-5 to TRBJ1-1, with D tentatively TRBD1 (5 bases). CDR3 length: 15 amino acids. In germline, CDR1 is LGHNT, CDR2 FRNRAP. The V and J ends lost 0 bases and 4 bases respectively, with 12 bases between them. CDR3: CASGLVTGPSTEAFF. The CDR3 DNA sequence: TGTGCTAGTGGTTTGGTAACAGGCCCGAGCACTGAAGCTTTCTTT.

The V gene is TRBV9, the J gene TRBJ2-1; 7 nucleotides line up with TRBD1. The CDR3 runs 16 residues. Germline lookup yields CDR1 SGDLS and CDR2 YYNGEE. V lost 0 bases and J lost 4; bases outside the gene matches: 7. The CDR3 region is CASSVEGQGDYNEQFF. The CDR3 coding sequence is TGTGCCAGCAGCGTAGAGGGGCAGGGGGATTACAATGAGCAGTTCTTC. Variable domain in full (rest from reference TRBV9 and TRBJ2-1): DSGVTQTPKHLITATGQRVTLRCSPRSGDLSVYWYQQSLDQGLQFLIQYYNGEERAKGNILERFSAQQFPDLHSELNLSSLELGDSALYFCASSVEGQGDYNEQFFGPGTRLTVL.